Each of the 12 T cell receptor beta chains below was sequenced from the same sample in a study of Ad26.COV2.S vaccination and SARS-CoV-2 variants. Treatment given: roughly 20 received Ad26.COV2.S at low or high dose, single or two shots; about 5 received placebo; per-sample allocation not given. Each sample was drawn 63 days after the first injection (of vaccine or placebo). Assay used: immunoSEQ multiplex PCR; TCRdb lists only in-frame clones, some missing. The profile shows under 600,000 clones, about 88% of them singletons. The sequences come from peripheral blood, collected in a trial of Ad26.COV2.S vaccine versus placebo. The origin of the receptors is a person aged 18 to 59 who received the Ad26.COV2.S COVID-19 vaccine or a placebo.

This chain uses TRBV5-1 with TRBJ2-5; 13 nucleotides align to TRBD2. Germline loops: CDR1 SGHRS, CDR2 YFSETQ. The CDR3 totals 16 residues. Trimming at V came to 4 bases and at J to 4 bases, leaving 7 bases not matched to a gene. The chain's CDR3 is CASSGLAGVYGETQYF. The CDR3 DNA is TGCGCCAGCAGCGGACTAGCGGGGGTATATGGAGAGACCCAGTACTTC.

The rearrangement uses TRBV4-1 and TRBJ1-1, with 10 bases aligning to TRBD1. This CDR3 is built from 17 residues. Germline lookup yields CDR1 MGHRA and CDR2 YSYEKL. Losses at the gene ends were 1 base for V and 5 bases for J; bases not matched to a gene: 10. CDR3 sequence reads: CASSQVRTGGGRTEAFF. CDR3 sequence (DNA): TGCGCCAGCAGCCAAGTCCGGACAGGGGGGGGGAGAACTGAAGCTTTCTTT.

The chain couples TRBV2 to TRBJ1-4; 8 bases agree with TRBD1. The CDR3 loop spans 16 amino acids. CDR1 is SNHLY and CDR2 is FYNNEI in the germline V gene. V lost 0 bases to trimming and J lost 8 bases; unmatched junction nucleotides: 8. This chain's CDR3 is CASSEATGGEKEKLFF. The CDR3 DNA reads as TGTGCCAGCAGTGAAGCCACAGGGGGAGAAAAAGAAAAACTGTTTTTT.

V is TRBV15 and J is TRBJ2-1; 15 bases align to TRBD2. The junction had 12 bases not matched to a gene; V was cut back by 3 bases and J by 6 bases. Germline V gives CDR1 LNHNV, CDR2 YYDKDF (reference sequence). This CDR3 spans 19 amino acids. This chain's CDR3 is CATSRWTSGRAPNLNEQFF. The DNA for the CDR3 is TGTGCCACCAGCAGGTGGACTAGCGGGAGGGCCCCGAATCTCAATGAGCAGTTCTTC.

This chain connects TRBV5-5 to TRBJ2-2; weak D call: TRBD2 (5 bases). CDR1 and CDR2 from the germline V gene are SGHKS and YYEKEE (reference sequence). Trimming removed 7 bases at V and 9 bases at J, with 13 bases between. The CDR3 runs to 12 residues. The CDR3 DNA reads TGTGCCAGCCACCGGGCGGGCTGGGAGCTGTTTTTT. Translated, it gives CASHRAGWELFF.

The CDR3 sequence is CASSKLSRDSPATSGVTYEQYF. As DNA, the CDR3 is TGTGCCAGCAGCAAACTATCACGGGATAGCCCAGCGACTAGCGGAGTTACCTACGAGCAGTACTTC. V and J are TRBV21-1 and TRBJ2-7; the D call of TRBD2 is as the table states it, not checked on the DNA. TRBV21-1 is classified as a pseudogene. The CDR3 has 22 amino acids.

The chain is built from TRBV29-1 and TRBJ2-1; D is perhaps TRBD1 (5 bases). Between the trimmed V and J ends, which lost 1 base and 2 bases, there was a span of 12 bases. Germline assignment: CDR1 SQVTM and CDR2 ANQGSEA. The CDR3 runs to 15 residues. CDR3 in amino acids: CSVEVQGRTYNEQFF. CDR3 nucleotides: TGCAGCGTTGAAGTGCAGGGTCGTACCTACAATGAGCAGTTCTTC.

CDR3 protein: CASRTDRVGNQPQHF. CDR3 nucleotide sequence: TGTGCCAGCAGGACCGACAGGGTGGGCAATCAGCCCCAGCATTTT. The chain has TRBV28 and TRBJ1-5; 7 bases align to TRBD1. The V and J ends lost 6 bases and 2 bases, in that order; junction bases with no gene match: 7. The CDR3 spans 15 residues. Germline CDR1 is MDHEN and CDR2 is SYDVKM.

Comment on this clone: The same CDR3 arises from other DNA sequences in this sample as well. The rearrangement uses TRBV28 and TRBJ2-7, with 11 bases lining up with TRBD2. The CDR3 sequence is 15 residues long. Germline V lookup: CDR1 MDHEN, CDR2 SYDVKM. The V and J ends lost 5 bases and 0 bases, in that order; junction bases with no gene match: 3. The CDR3 nucleotides are TGTGCCAGCAGTCCCGGGACTAGCGGCTCCTACGAGCAGTACTTC. This translates into CASSPGTSGSYEQYF.

The chain is built from TRBV18 and TRBJ2-7; possible D gene TRBD2, 5 bases. Between the trimmed V and J ends, which lost 6 bases and 0 bases, there was a span of 12 bases. Germline CDR1 KGHSH, CDR2 LQKENI. This CDR3 region has 14 residues. Written as DNA, the CDR3 is TGTGCCAGCTCTACACAAGGGAGCTCCTACGAGCAGTACTTC. Translation: CASSTQGSSYEQYF.

This clone appeared a single time. The chain employs TRBV6-5 and TRBJ2-1; D is unclear. This CDR3 has 13 residues. Germline CDR1 and CDR2: MNHEY and SVGAGI. V lost 7 bases, J lost 8 bases, and 15 bases lay in between. CDR3: CASTPMLVDEQFF. CDR3 coding DNA: TGTGCCAGCACCCCGATGTTGGTAGATGAGCAGTTCTTC.

The V gene is TRBV19, the J gene TRBJ2-6, with a possible D match to TRBD1 (6 bases). The germline V and J ends were trimmed by 5 bases and 4 bases, with 15 bases remaining between them. The CDR3 spans 16 residues. Per germline, CDR1 LNHDA and CDR2 SQIVND (reference sequence). The CDR3 loop is CASSPYSGEGANVLTF. In nucleotides, the CDR3 is TGTGCCAGTAGTCCCTATTCAGGGGAAGGGGCCAACGTCCTGACTTTC.